This TCR beta chain is drawn from a study of cytomegalovirus exposure and HLA in healthy donors. Findings and limits, study-wide: In an earlier analysis, productive rearrangement rates for most beta V segments clustered near 87% or 30%.

Note on this clone: Its antigen is currently unknown.

V was clipped by 5 bases and J by 2 bases; unmatched bases: 19. Germline CDR1 reads SEHNR; CDR2 reads FQNEAQ (reference sequence). This CDR3 has 19 residues. Use of 60 Vbeta and 13 Jbeta primers characterized the PCR. Method: immunoSEQ multiplex PCR; TCRdb's copy keeps in-frame clones and lacks some. The repertoire includes some 190,000 clones, 75% to 90% of them detected once, and 0.31% sits in the top ten. The TCR sequence derives from a woman in her 30s in good health and CMV-seronegative. Sequencing was done on a sample of PBMCs. The chain has TRBV7-9 and TRBJ2-3; 7 nucleotides agree with TRBD2. This CDR3 reads CASSPLPLRTSRITDTQYF. The DNA of the CDR3 is TGTGCCAGCAGCCCCTTGCCCCTTCGGACTAGTCGCATCACAGATACGCAGTATTTT.